Each of the 27 T cell receptor beta chains below was sequenced from the same sample in a study of blood T cell repertoires in COVID-19. The repertoire was sequenced with immunoSEQ multiplex PCR; TCRdb's copy has only in-frame clones and lacks some. The data hold some 96,000 clones, with 80% to 90% observed a single time. Sequencing was carried out using peripheral blood. Every receptor here comes from a man older than 75 with acute or convalescent COVID-19.

The sample holds a few counts of this clone. CDR3 coding DNA: TGTGCCAGCAGCCTCGGGGGGAACACTGAAGCTTTCTTT. It translates to CASSLGGNTEAFF. The chain combines TRBV28 with TRBJ1-1, with a possible D match to TRBD1 (5 bases). The CDR3 has 13 amino acids. Per germline, CDR1 MDHEN and CDR2 SYDVKM. V lost 6 bases and J 1 base, leaving 9 bases between the germline ends.

The chain uses TRBV5-4 and TRBJ2-5, with 7 bases that match TRBD2. The CDR3 sequence is 17 residues long. V shed 2 bases and J 7 bases; nucleotides not matched to a gene: 17. Germline assignment: CDR1 SGHNT and CDR2 YYREEE (reference sequence). The CDR3 loop is CASSFEGTTSNRGTQYF. The CDR3 DNA follows: TGTGCCAGCAGCTTCGAGGGGACTACATCCAATCGCGGGACCCAGTACTTC.

The V and J genes are TRBV25-1 and TRBJ2-7; D may be TRBD1 (6 bases). This CDR3 contains 15 residues. In germline, CDR1 is MGHDK, CDR2 SYGVNS. V was shortened by 3 bases and J by 0 bases, with 12 bases between the two germline ends. For the CDR3, the DNA is TGTGCCAGCAGTGATTCGGACAGATACTCCTACGAGCAGTACTTC. It yields the protein CASSDSDRYSYEQYF.

Here the CDR3 DNA reads TGTGCCAGCACTCGGGATTTTTCCGGTGAAAAACTGTTTTTT. Amino acids: CASTRDFSGEKLFF. The chain joins TRBV6-5 to TRBJ1-4; D unclear. Germline V gene sequence: CDR1 MNHEY, CDR2 SVGAGI. Trimming pared 7 bases from V and 7 bases from J, leaving 16 bases between. CDR3 length: 14 residues.

CDR3 nucleotides: TGTGCCAGCAGTGAATGGGGGGCTAATGAAAAACTGTTTTTT. Translating gives CASSEWGANEKLFF. The V call is TRBV2, the J call TRBJ1-4, with D possibly matching TRBD1 (5 bases). The V gene's germline CDR1 is SNHLY and CDR2 FYNNEI. This CDR3 spans 14 amino acids. The V end was cut by 2 bases, the J end by 3 bases, with 7 bases between.

The rearrangement uses TRBV6-5 and TRBJ1-6; 9 nucleotides match TRBD1. Germline assignment: CDR1 MNHEY and CDR2 SVGAGI. V shed 5 bases and J 10 bases; nucleotides not matched to a gene: 9. The CDR3 runs 15 residues. The CDR3: CASSLYRGQRSPLHF. As DNA, the CDR3 is TGTGCCAGCAGTCTGTACAGGGGGCAAAGATCACCCCTCCACTTT.

This clone was observed a single time. This chain uses TRBV5-1 with TRBJ2-1; D is unclear. This CDR3 spans 13 amino acids. Trimming took 0 bases from V and 4 from J, leaving 5 bases between them. The V gene's germline CDR1 is SGHRS and CDR2 YFSETQ. This CDR3 is CASSLEAYNEQFF. DNA for the CDR3: TGCGCCAGCAGCTTGGAAGCATACAATGAGCAGTTCTTC.

V usage is TRBV5-5 and J usage is TRBJ1-2; D not resolved. This CDR3 has 14 amino acids. V was shortened by 4 bases and J by 7 bases, with 17 bases between the two germline ends. CDR1 is SGHKS, CDR2 YYEKEE, per germline (reference sequence). This CDR3 is CASSPVDGLGGYTF. The CDR3, as DNA: TGTGCCAGCAGCCCGGTAGACGGACTGGGTGGCTACACCTTC.

V is TRBV6-5 and J is TRBJ1-2; D perhaps matches TRBD1 (5 bases). CDR3 size: 16 residues. Trimming pared 2 bases from V and 3 bases from J, leaving 16 bases between. Per germline, CDR1 MNHEY and CDR2 SVGAGI. The DNA of the CDR3 is TGTGCCAGCAGTTACCTTGCGACAGCCAAAGACTATGGCTACACCTTC. Its protein product is CASSYLATAKDYGYTF.

In this sample, this clone turned up a few times. The rearrangement links TRBV19 to TRBJ2-7, with 7 bases identical to TRBD1. Germline V gene sequence: CDR1 LNHDA, CDR2 SQIVND (reference sequence). This CDR3 region has 14 residues. The V gene end was trimmed by 5 bases and the J gene end by 3 bases; junction bases not matched to a gene: 7. CDR3 sequence: CASSPWTGYYEQYF. Written as DNA, the CDR3 is TGTGCCAGTAGTCCTTGGACAGGATACTACGAGCAGTACTTC.

V usage is TRBV28 and J usage is TRBJ2-3; a weak D match, TRBD2 (6 bases). Germline assignment: CDR1 MDHEN and CDR2 SYDVKM. V shed 3 bases and J shed 0 bases, with 7 bases lying between them. The CDR3 covers 14 residues. The CDR3 loop reads CASSLRGSTDTQYF. The CDR3 DNA follows: TGTGCCAGCAGTTTGCGGGGTAGCACAGATACGCAGTATTTT.

The gene calls are TRBV19 and TRBJ1-1; the D gene is possibly TRBD1 (6 bases). The CDR3 extends over 14 amino acids. Trimming stripped 4 bases from V and 5 bases from J, with 14 bases between. CDR1 is LNHDA, CDR2 SQIVND, per germline (reference sequence). CDR3 region: CASSNRDRGTEAFF. The CDR3 bases are TGTGCCAGTAGTAACAGGGATCGTGGGACTGAAGCTTTCTTT.

The chain has TRBV18 and TRBJ2-2; possibly TRBD1 for D (6 bases). The CDR3 is 15 amino acids. The ends were cut back, 4 bases at V and 5 bases at J, with 14 bases in the middle. Germline V gives CDR1 KGHSH, CDR2 LQKENI. Written as DNA, the CDR3 is TGTGCCAGCTCACTCAGGGGCGCTAGGACCGGGGAGCTGTTTTTT. Amino acid sequence: CASSLRGARTGELFF. The whole variable domain, filled in from reference TRBV18 and TRBJ2-2, reads NAGVMQNPRHLVRRRGQEARLRCSPMKGHSHVYWYRQLPEEGLKFMVYLQKENIIDESGMPKERFSAEFPKEGPSILRIQQVVRGDSAAYFCASSLRGARTGELFFGEGSRLTVL.

A single count supports this clone. The chain uses TRBV29-1 and TRBJ1-2, with a weak D call TRBD1 (6 bases). Germline-derived CDR1 and CDR2 are SQVTM and ANQGSEA. This CDR3 is 14 amino acids long. V shed 3 bases and J shed 5 bases, with 16 bases lying between them. CDR3 region: CSVDFGGEGYGYTF. Written as DNA, the CDR3 is TGCAGCGTTGATTTTGGGGGCGAAGGGTATGGCTACACCTTC.

This rearrangement joins TRBV6-1 to TRBJ1-5; no clear D. The V end lost 4 bases, the J end lost 7 bases, and 14 bases lay between the germline ends. The CDR3 runs to 14 residues. Germline V CDR1 and CDR2: MNHNS, SASEGT. The CDR3 DNA is TGTGCCAGCAGTGCGTTTGGGCTTTTACAGCCCCAGCATTTT. This gives the protein CASSAFGLLQPQHF.

This rearrangement joins TRBV6-2 or TRBV6-3 to TRBJ2-7, with TRBD2 as a possible D gene (5 bases). V lost 2 bases and J lost 0, with 8 bases in between. The CDR3 loop spans 14 amino acids. Germline loops: CDR1 MNHEY, CDR2 SVGEGT. The CDR3 nucleotides are TGTGCCAGCAGTTACCGGGATATCTCCTACGAGCAGTACTTC. As protein: CASSYRDISYEQYF.

The chain links TRBV28 to TRBJ1-1; 8 bases are shared with TRBD1. The J segment lost 12 bases and the V segment lost 6 bases, leaving 15 bases of the junction unmatched. CDR1 and CDR2 (germline): MDHEN, SYDVKM. The CDR3 is 14 amino acids. CDR3 region: CASSPRVQGALTFF. The DNA for the CDR3 is TGTGCCAGCAGCCCAAGGGTGCAGGGGGCGCTAACTTTCTTT.

V is TRBV27 and J is TRBJ1-4; D unresolved. Germline values: CDR1 MNHEY, CDR2 SMNVEV (reference sequence). The CDR3 is 12 residues long. V gave up 10 bases and J gave up 3 bases, with 9 bases separating them. Here the CDR3 DNA reads TGTGCCATCACGCGCCCTAATGAAAAACTGTTTTTT. Protein product: CAITRPNEKLFF.

This chain uses TRBV4-2 with TRBJ2-3; D is perhaps TRBD2 (6 bases). Trimming took 5 bases from V and 0 from J, leaving 21 bases between them. There are 18 residues in the CDR3. Germline V CDR1 and CDR2: LGHNA, YNFKEQ. The chain's CDR3 is CASSDAVGTFSSTDTQYF. The DNA of the CDR3 is TGTGCCAGCAGCGACGCCGTGGGGACTTTTTCTAGCACAGATACGCAGTATTTT.

The CDR3 region has the DNA TGTGCCAGCAGCTTATCTGGGACTAGCGGGAGGGCCAAAGATACGCAGTATTTT. Translating gives CASSLSGTSGRAKDTQYF. The chain uses TRBV7-9 and TRBJ2-3; 16 nucleotides line up with TRBD2. The V gene end was trimmed by 2 bases and the J gene end by 5 bases; junction bases not matched to a gene: 7. The CDR3 has 18 amino acids. Germline assignment: CDR1 SEHNR and CDR2 FQNEAQ (reference sequence).

The chain is built from TRBV2 and TRBJ2-3, with 8 bases lining up with TRBD2. Germline CDR1 is SNHLY and CDR2 is FYNNEI. Losses at the gene ends were 8 bases for V and 3 bases for J; bases not matched to a gene: 4. The CDR3 has 13 residues. CDR3 nucleotides: TGTGCCAGCTCCTTAGCGGGAACAGATACGCAGTATTTT. Translated: CASSLAGTDTQYF.

The CDR3, as DNA: TGTGCCAGCAGTTTAGGGGCTTCCTACGAGCAGTACTTC. Protein sequence: CASSLGASYEQYF. The chain has TRBV6-5 and TRBJ2-7, with a possible D match to TRBD1 (5 bases). V was trimmed by 4 bases and J by 1 base, leaving 8 bases between them. The CDR3 consists of 13 residues. The V gene's germline CDR1 is MNHEY and CDR2 SVGAGI.

This clone has more than one count but fewer than ten. The rearrangement joins TRBV6-1 to TRBJ1-5; a weak D match, TRBD1 (5 bases). Trimming left V 2 bases short and J 9 bases short, with 14 bases between. The CDR3 totals 14 residues. The V gene's germline CDR1 is MNHNS and CDR2 SASEGT. CDR3: CASSESGREAPQHF. The CDR3 DNA reads as TGTGCCAGCAGTGAAAGTGGCAGGGAGGCGCCCCAGCATTTT.

This chain links TRBV2 with TRBJ1-2; D gene uncertain. This CDR3 region has 12 residues. Trimming took 5 bases from V and 7 from J, leaving 11 bases between them. Germline V CDR1 and CDR2: SNHLY, FYNNEI. CDR3 in amino acids: CASSPLPRGYTF. CDR3 coding DNA: TGTGCCAGCAGTCCCCTTCCGCGTGGCTACACCTTC. Full variable domain (rest looked up from reference TRBV2 and TRBJ1-2): EPEVTQTPSHQVTQMGQEVILRCVPISNHLYFYWYRQILGQKVEFLVSFYNNEISEKSEIFDDQFSVERPDGSNFTLKIRSTKLEDSAMYFCASSPLPRGYTFGSGTRLTVV.

J is TRBJ2-5 and V is TRBV11-1; possibly TRBD2 for D (6 bases). CDR3 length equals 12 residues. Germline V gene sequence: CDR1 SGHAT, CDR2 FQDESV (reference sequence). Trimming left V 3 bases short and J 4 bases short, with 6 bases between. The CDR3 spells CASSLEGETQYF. DNA for the CDR3: TGTGCCAGCAGCTTGGAGGGAGAGACCCAGTACTTC.

The V call is TRBV9, the J call TRBJ2-7, with 10 bases that match TRBD2. The CDR3 consists of 14 residues. V lost 0 bases, J lost 6 bases, and 3 bases stayed unmatched. Germline CDR1 is SGDLS and CDR2 is YYNGEE. The CDR3 region is CASSVGIAGGEQYF. The CDR3 DNA reads as TGTGCCAGCAGCGTAGGAATAGCGGGAGGCGAGCAGTACTTC.

The J gene is TRBJ2-5, the V gene TRBV4-3; TRBD2 might be the D (5 bases). This CDR3 has 15 residues. Trimming removed 0 bases at V and 5 bases at J, with 13 bases between. Germline CDR1 LGHNA, CDR2 YSLEER. Here the CDR3 DNA reads TGCGCCAGCAGCCAAGAGGCCCGAGGGCATGAGACCCAGTACTTC. It encodes CASSQEARGHETQYF.